A single sample is the source of the 32 T cell receptor beta chains below, sequenced in a study of blood T cell repertoires in COVID-19. Using immunoSEQ multiplex PCR, the repertoire was profiled, and TCRdb retains in-frame clones only, with some absent. The repertoire consists of about 240,000 clones, with 86% occurring once and the leading ten covering 9% to 15%. The sequenced sample consisted of peripheral blood. Source of these receptors: a man older than 75 with acute or convalescent COVID-19.

The chain couples TRBV19 to TRBJ2-1, with TRBD1 matching 10 bases. The CDR3 is 17 amino acids. Trimming took 2 bases from V and 7 from J; bases not matched to a gene: 11. The germline V gene has CDR1 LNHDA and CDR2 SQIVND (reference sequence). The CDR3 spells CASSISPGTGVRNEQFF. CDR3 DNA: TGTGCCAGTAGTATAAGCCCTGGGACAGGGGTAAGAAATGAGCAGTTCTTC.

This clone was counted a few times. The chain is built from TRBV18 and TRBJ1-2; 8 bases line up with TRBD1. V shed 3 bases, J shed 3 bases, and the junction held 3 bases outside the gene matches. CDR1 is KGHSH and CDR2 is LQKENI in the germline V gene. This CDR3 has 14 residues. The CDR3 DNA follows: TGTGCCAGCTCACCGGTGACAGGGGACTATGGCTACACCTTC. Its translation is CASSPVTGDYGYTF. Full variable domain (missing parts from reference TRBV18 and TRBJ1-2): NAGVMQNPRHLVRRRGQEARLRCSPMKGHSHVYWYRQLPEEGLKFMVYLQKENIIDESGMPKERFSAEFPKEGPSILRIQQVVRGDSAAYFCASSPVTGDYGYTFGSGTRLTVV.

The V gene is TRBV12-3 or TRBV12-4, the J gene TRBJ1-2, with 8 positions matching TRBD1. With 6 bases clipped from V and 8 bases from J, the junction kept 8 bases outside the gene matches. The CDR3 extends over 13 amino acids. In nucleotides, the CDR3 is TGTGCCAGCAGCTACAGGGGGTTTGGAGGCTACACCTTC. This translates into CASSYRGFGGYTF.

The chain links TRBV5-1 to TRBJ2-7; TRBD1 matches 7 bases. CDR1 and CDR2 from the germline V gene are SGHRS and YFSETQ. The CDR3 loop spans 16 amino acids. The V gene end was trimmed by 0 bases and the J gene end by 2 bases; junction bases not matched to a gene: 8. DNA of the CDR3: TGCGCCAGCAGCTTGGCATCGACAGGGTGGACCTACGAGCAGTACTTC. As protein: CASSLASTGWTYEQYF. Supplemented by reference TRBV5-1 and TRBJ2-7, the full variable domain reads KAGVTQTPRYLIKTRGQQVTLSCSPISGHRSVSWYQQTPGQGLQFLFEYFSETQRNKGNFPGRFSGRQFSNSRSEMNVSTLELGDSALYLCASSLASTGWTYEQYFGPGTRLTVT.

This chain links TRBV9 with TRBJ1-1, with TRBD1 identical over 7 bases. The CDR3 totals 15 residues. Germline trimming cut 4 bases from V and 0 bases from J; bases unmatched to any gene: 6. Per germline, CDR1 SGDLS and CDR2 YYNGEE. The CDR3 coding sequence is TGTGCCAGCAGCCCCAGACAGGGTTTGAACACTGAAGCTTTCTTT. Amino acid sequence: CASSPRQGLNTEAFF.

The gene calls are TRBV5-1 and TRBJ1-6; the D gene is possibly TRBD1 (6 bases). CDR1 is SGHRS and CDR2 is YFSETQ in the germline V gene. The CDR3 has 15 residues. Trimming shortened V by 3 bases and J by 9 bases, and 16 bases separated the two germline ends. CDR3 sequence reads: CASSSGQGRSSPLHF. The CDR3 nucleotides are TGCGCCAGCAGCTCGGGGCAGGGGCGTAGTTCACCCCTCCACTTT.

The chain recombines TRBV6-6 with TRBJ2-5, with 10 bases matching TRBD2. The CDR3 covers 16 residues. Per germline, CDR1 MNHNY and CDR2 SVGAGI (reference sequence). V lost 5 bases to trimming and J lost 2 bases; unmatched junction nucleotides: 8. The CDR3 DNA sequence: TGTGCCAGCAGTCCCTTGACTAGCGGGTTTCAAGAGACCCAGTACTTC. Translated: CASSPLTSGFQETQYF.

V is TRBV10-3 and J is TRBJ1-1; D ambiguous. The germline V gene encodes CDR1 ENHRY and CDR2 SYGVKD. The ends were cut back, 2 bases at V and 0 bases at J, with 7 bases in the middle. The CDR3 length is 14 residues. CDR3 sequence (DNA): TGTGCCATCAGTGAGACTGAAGTGAACACTGAAGCTTTCTTT. Translation gives CAISETEVNTEAFF.

The chain couples TRBV28 to TRBJ2-2; 11 bases match TRBD2. This CDR3 region has 15 residues. Germline V gene sequence: CDR1 MDHEN, CDR2 SYDVKM. The V segment lost 7 bases and the J segment 8 bases; nucleotides outside the gene matches: 9. CDR3 coding DNA: TGTGCCAGCACATCACTAGCGGGAGTTGCGGGGGAGCTGTTTTTT. This gives the protein CASTSLAGVAGELFF.

With respect to this clone: Other DNA sequences within the sample encode an identical CDR3. The genes are TRBV5-1 and TRBJ1-1; 9 nucleotides align to TRBD1. The CDR3 consists of 14 residues. Looked up from germline, CDR1 is SGHRS and CDR2 is YFSETQ. The trim removed 4 bases at V and 2 bases at J, leaving 3 bases unmatched. The CDR3 region is CASSPDRGNTEAFF. The CDR3 region has the DNA TGCGCCAGCAGCCCGGACAGGGGAAACACTGAAGCTTTCTTT.

The rearrangement links TRBV28 to TRBJ1-1, with D possibly matching TRBD1 (6 bases). CDR3 length: 12 residues. Germline V lookup: CDR1 MDHEN, CDR2 SYDVKM. V was trimmed by 8 bases and J by 5 bases, leaving 12 bases between them. CDR3 DNA: TGTGCCAGCCGGGCAGGGACAACTGAAGCTTTCTTT. Translating it yields CASRAGTTEAFF.

The chain combines TRBV14 with TRBJ2-1; the D is unclear. V was clipped by 0 bases and J by 2 bases, with 8 bases between them. The CDR3 loop spans 15 amino acids. CDR1 is SGHDN and CDR2 is FVKESK in the germline V gene. For the CDR3, the DNA is TGTGCCAGCAGCCAAGAAAGCTACCCCTACAATGAGCAGTTCTTC. It encodes CASSQESYPYNEQFF.

The chain joins TRBV2 to TRBJ1-5, with D possibly being TRBD1 (6 bases). In germline, CDR1 is SNHLY, CDR2 FYNNEI. This CDR3 is built from 14 residues. The germline V and J ends were trimmed by 2 bases and 4 bases, with 9 bases remaining between them. CDR3 in DNA: TGTGCCAGCAGTGAAACACAGGGTAATCAGCCCCAGCATTTT. Protein product: CASSETQGNQPQHF.

This chain connects TRBV28 to TRBJ1-1, with TRBD1 matching over 9 bases. CDR3 length: 14 amino acids. From germline, CDR1 is MDHEN and CDR2 SYDVKM. V was clipped by 6 bases and J by 11 bases; unmatched bases: 13. The DNA for the CDR3 is TGTGCCAGCAGCACGTCCGGGACAGGGATTACGGCTTTCTTT. Translation gives CASSTSGTGITAFF. Variable domain in full (rest from reference TRBV28 and TRBJ1-1): DVKVTQSSRYLVKRTGEKVFLECVQDMDHENMFWYRQDPGLGLRLIYFSYDVKMKEKGDIPEGYSVSREKKERFSLILESASTNQTSMYLCASSTSGTGITAFFGQGTRLTVV.

The sample holds one count of this clone. The chain recombines TRBV12-3 or TRBV12-4 with TRBJ2-2, with unresolved D. The CDR3 spans 13 residues. V lost 6 bases to trimming and J lost 5 bases, with 10 bases between them. Here the CDR3 reads CASRPSITGELFF. CDR3 nucleotide sequence: TGTGCCAGCAGGCCCTCTATAACCGGGGAGCTGTTTTTT.

There are a few counts of this clone. The chain recombines TRBV6-1 with TRBJ1-5; the D gene is possibly TRBD1 (5 bases). Trimming removed 1 base at V and 0 bases at J, with 7 bases between. The CDR3 runs 15 residues. Germline lookup yields CDR1 MNHNS and CDR2 SASEGT. CDR3 amino acids: CASSEGQNSNQPQHF. DNA for the CDR3: TGTGCCAGCAGTGAAGGACAGAATAGCAATCAGCCCCAGCATTTT.

The chain joins TRBV3-1 (or the pseudogene TRBV3-2) to TRBJ1-6, with 7 nucleotides matching TRBD1. The CDR3 runs to 14 residues. CDR1 LGHDT and CDR2 YNNKEL come from the germline V gene (reference sequence). Trimming took 4 bases from V and 8 from J; bases not matched to a gene: 5. The DNA of the CDR3 is TGTGCCAGCAGCCCCAGGACAGGACATTCACCCCTCCACTTT. It codes for CASSPRTGHSPLHF.

The chain links TRBV19 to TRBJ1-2; no reliable D call. Trimming removed 3 bases at V and 3 bases at J, with 14 bases between. CDR3 size: 15 residues. Germline V gene data show CDR1 as LNHDA and CDR2 as SQIVND (reference sequence). The CDR3 region is CASSISPRSDYGYTF. Here the CDR3 DNA reads TGTGCCAGTAGTATCTCCCCCCGATCAGACTATGGCTACACCTTC.

The V call is TRBV27, the J call TRBJ1-2; D not certain. The CDR3 sequence is 15 residues long. V was trimmed by 2 bases and J by 0 bases, leaving 10 bases between them. Germline V gives CDR1 MNHEY, CDR2 SMNVEV (reference sequence). In DNA form, the CDR3 reads TGTGCCAGCAGTTTAGATAAGGGAGCTAACTATGGCTACACCTTC. Residues: CASSLDKGANYGYTF.

The chain links TRBV19 to TRBJ1-6; 7 nucleotides line up with TRBD1. The germline V gene has CDR1 LNHDA and CDR2 SQIVND (reference sequence). V trimming: 7 bases; J trimming: 11 bases; junction bases outside the gene matches: 8. CDR3 length: 13 residues. CDR3 residues: CASNTGAAAPLHF. For the CDR3, the DNA is TGTGCCAGTAACACAGGGGCTGCCGCACCCCTCCACTTT.

In its sample, this clone was seen once. The chain links TRBV11-2 to TRBJ1-2; D is unresolved. Germline V gene lookup returns CDR1 SGHAT and CDR2 FQNNGV. The CDR3 runs to 12 residues. Deletions cut 6 bases from V and 6 bases from J, with 11 bases between. This CDR3 reads CASSREGDGYTF. The CDR3 bases are TGTGCCAGCAGTCGGGAGGGAGATGGCTACACCTTC.

V usage is TRBV5-1 and J usage is TRBJ1-4; D possibly corresponds to TRBD1 (5 bases). This CDR3 comprises 15 residues. Trimming cost V 0 bases and J 7 bases, with 13 bases left between them. Per germline, CDR1 SGHRS and CDR2 YFSETQ. CDR3 sequence reads: CASSLAGSGGEKLFF. The CDR3 nucleotides are TGCGCCAGCAGCTTGGCCGGCAGCGGGGGTGAAAAACTGTTTTTT.

The chain links TRBV19 to TRBJ1-5; unclear D gene. CDR3 length equals 12 residues. Germline V gives CDR1 LNHDA, CDR2 SQIVND (reference sequence). V was trimmed by 3 bases and J by 6 bases, leaving 6 bases between them. CDR3 sequence reads: CASSIRGQPQHF. The CDR3 DNA is TGTGCCAGTAGTATTAGAGGTCAGCCCCAGCATTTT. Combining the CDR3 with reference TRBV19 and TRBJ1-5 gives the whole variable domain DGGITQSPKYLFRKEGQNVTLSCEQNLNHDAMYWYRQDPGQGLRLIYYSQIVNDFQKGDIAEGYSVSREKKESFPLTVTSAQKNPTAFYLCASSIRGQPQHFGDGTRLSIL.

The chain combines TRBV15 with TRBJ1-5; 7 positions agree with TRBD1. The germline V gene has CDR1 LNHNV and CDR2 YYDKDF (reference sequence). The CDR3 covers 14 residues. Unmatched junction bases numbered 1, after V lost 1 base and J lost 4 bases. The CDR3 DNA is TGTGCCACCAGCAGAGCAGGGGGGAATCAGCCCCAGCATTTT. It specifies CATSRAGGNQPQHF.

CDR3 residues: CASSHYGQGDTEAFF. CDR3 in DNA: TGCGCCAGCAGTCATTACGGACAGGGGGACACTGAAGCTTTCTTT. This chain links TRBV5-1 with TRBJ1-1; 10 bases are shared with TRBD1. V was pared by 5 bases and J by 3 bases, with 7 bases of the junction left unmatched. CDR1 is SGHRS, CDR2 YFSETQ, per germline. The CDR3 has 15 residues.

The chain recombines TRBV9 with TRBJ2-3; possible D gene TRBD1, 7 bases. The CDR3 is 15 amino acids. The V end was cut by 4 bases, the J end by 4 bases, with 16 bases between. Germline CDR1 reads SGDLS; CDR2 reads YYNGEE. The CDR3 region has the DNA TGTGCCAGCAGCCAGGTTCCCAGGGGGGCAGATACGCAGTATTTT. This codes for CASSQVPRGADTQYF.

The gene calls are TRBV7-9 and TRBJ2-1; 10 bases are a match to TRBD1. Germline lookup yields CDR1 SEHNR and CDR2 FQNEAQ (reference sequence). The CDR3 consists of 15 residues. The V segment lost 5 bases and the J segment 6 bases; nucleotides outside the gene matches: 7. The CDR3 region is CASSRDRGVSNEQFF. CDR3 coding DNA: TGTGCCAGCAGCCGGGACAGGGGAGTAAGCAATGAGCAGTTCTTC.

This clone appeared a single time. This rearrangement joins TRBV7-9 to TRBJ1-1, with 8 nucleotides matching TRBD1. Trimming cost V 5 bases and J 4 bases; bases outside gene matches: 12. Germline lookup yields CDR1 SEHNR and CDR2 FQNEAQ (reference sequence). The CDR3 totals 16 residues. The CDR3 DNA sequence: TGTGCCAGCAGCCGCTCGGACAGGGCACGGGTCACTGAAGCTTTCTTT. It codes for CASSRSDRARVTEAFF.

The chain's CDR3 is CASSLAPGASHEQFF. Written as DNA, the CDR3 is TGTGCCAGCAGCTTAGCCCCAGGGGCTAGCCATGAGCAGTTCTTC. The chain links TRBV7-2 to TRBJ2-1; the D gene is possibly TRBD1 (6 bases). Germline loops: CDR1 SGHTA, CDR2 FQGNSA. The CDR3 totals 15 residues. The ends were cut back, 0 bases at V and 8 bases at J, with 14 bases in the middle.

The chain is built from TRBV6-4 and TRBJ2-2; TRBD1 matches 8 bases. V lost 5 bases, J lost 5 bases, and 7 bases stayed unmatched. This CDR3 has 15 residues. The germline V gene encodes CDR1 MRHNA and CDR2 SNTAGT. The CDR3 loop reads CASSLGQGGTGELFF. In DNA form, the CDR3 reads TGTGCCAGCAGTCTCGGACAGGGCGGGACCGGGGAGCTGTTTTTT.

The chain recombines TRBV28 with TRBJ2-5; D is possibly TRBD1 (5 bases). The CDR3 covers 13 residues. The germline gives CDR1 MDHEN, CDR2 SYDVKM. Trimming cost V 8 bases and J 6 bases, with 16 bases left between them. The CDR3 DNA follows: TGTGCCAGCTGCGGAACAGGTGTGAAGACCCAGTACTTC. Amino acid sequence: CASCGTGVKTQYF.

Turning to this clone: This specimen includes other DNA sequences encoding the same CDR3. The chain carries TRBV10-1 and TRBJ1-1, with 7 nucleotides matching TRBD1. The CDR3 runs 14 residues. J was trimmed by 1 base and V by 1 base; bases with no gene match: 0. CDR1 is WNHNN, CDR2 SYGVQD, per germline (reference sequence). CDR3 coding DNA: TGCGCCAGCAGTGAGTACAGGGGGAACACTGAAGCTTTCTTT. It yields the protein CASSEYRGNTEAFF.